The clone carrying this T cell receptor (beta chain) was counted a single time. These data belong to a study of blood T cell repertoires in COVID-19. Overall study: Samples of COVID-19 (acute and convalescent) were obtained from the United States, Italy and Spain. T cells, B-cell-depleted T cells, or PBMCs supplied cDNA or gDNA.

Original methodology: Reference gene primer amplification yielded estimated nucleated cell counts. The repertoire was sequenced with immunoSEQ multiplex PCR; TCRdb's copy has only in-frame clones and lacks some. Clone size and the V and J calls come from that table; the DNA yielded D and trimming. The sample holds about 49,000 clones, roughly four fifths seen once. Trimming pared 3 bases from V and 7 bases from J, leaving 18 bases between. This CDR3 has 16 residues. Germline V gene lookup returns CDR1 LNHDA and CDR2 SQIVND (reference sequence). This receptor was taken from a woman aged 55-69 years with acute or convalescent COVID-19. Sequencing used peripheral blood. The V and J genes are TRBV19 and TRBJ1-4; TRBD1 might be the D (6 bases). The CDR3 DNA is TGTGCCAGTAGTATGTTGGGGGCGAATGGGATTGAAAAACTGTTTTTT. Translated, it gives CASSMLGANGIEKLFF.